One and the same sample provided the 27 T cell receptor beta chains below, sequenced in a study of shared clonotypes between healthy human individuals. Assay used: immunoSEQ multiplex PCR; TCRdb lists only in-frame clones, some missing. The data hold approximately 510,000 clones, with more than 65% observed a single time. The source material was PBMCs. All receptors derive from a woman in her forties in good health. Some clones in this sample may be carry-over from other donors' samples.

V usage is TRBV6-1 and J usage is TRBJ1-5; D is unresolved. Germline-derived CDR1 and CDR2 are MNHNS and SASEGT. This CDR3 is 11 amino acids long. The germline V and J ends were trimmed by 7 bases and 4 bases, with 5 bases remaining between them. For the CDR3, the DNA is TGTGCCAGCATGTCAAATCAGCCCCAGCATTTT. This sequence encodes CASMSNQPQHF.

In its sample, this clone was seen a few times. The chain recombines TRBV28 with TRBJ1-4; 7 bases fit TRBD1. Germline CDR1 and CDR2: MDHEN and SYDVKM. Losses at the gene ends were 8 bases for V and 3 bases for J; bases not matched to a gene: 6. The CDR3 runs 14 residues. CDR3 amino acids: CASGLGTANEKLFF. CDR3 sequence (DNA): TGTGCCAGCGGGCTCGGGACAGCTAATGAAAAACTGTTTTTT.

V is TRBV30 and J is TRBJ2-7, with D maybe TRBD2 (5 bases). The V end lost 4 bases, the J end lost 0 bases, and 13 bases lay between the germline ends. Germline CDR1 is GTSNPN and CDR2 is SVGIG (reference sequence). The CDR3 contains 14 residues. CDR3 coding DNA: TGTGCCTGGACAATGGGAGACTACTCCTACGAGCAGTACTTC. Amino acid sequence: CAWTMGDYSYEQYF.

This clone was seen only once. This rearrangement joins TRBV25-1 to TRBJ2-7; 9 bases fit TRBD1. Trimming at V came to 5 bases and at J to 6 bases, leaving 14 bases not matched to a gene. The CDR3 has 16 amino acids. Germline values: CDR1 MGHDK, CDR2 SYGVNS. The CDR3 here is CASSSHRGLKQGEQYF. CDR3 bases: TGTGCCAGCAGTTCCCACAGGGGGCTAAAACAAGGCGAGCAGTACTTC.

This chain links TRBV7-2 with TRBJ2-1; D call uncertain. V was shortened by 2 bases and J by 8 bases, with 13 bases between the two germline ends. CDR1 is SGHTA, CDR2 FQGNSA, per germline. The CDR3 is made up of 14 amino acids. The CDR3 spells CASSLRLGVDEQFF. The CDR3 coding sequence is TGTGCCAGCAGCTTACGACTTGGAGTTGATGAGCAGTTCTTC.

The genes are TRBV10-1 and TRBJ1-3; 9 bases line up with TRBD1. V lost 6 bases, J lost 4 bases, and 7 bases stayed unmatched. The CDR3 runs to 15 residues. From germline, CDR1 is WNHNN and CDR2 SYGVQD (reference sequence). CDR3 DNA sequence: TGCGCCAGCAGCCTCGGACAGGGGAGCGGAAACACCATATATTTT. It is translated as CASSLGQGSGNTIYF.

This chain links TRBV2 with TRBJ2-3; 7 bases match TRBD2. CDR1 and CDR2 from the germline V gene are SNHLY and FYNNEI. The CDR3 is 15 amino acids. Losses at the gene ends were 7 bases for V and 1 base for J; bases not matched to a gene: 8. CDR3 residues: CASNRAGLGTDTQYF. Written as DNA, the CDR3 is TGTGCCAGCAATCGAGCGGGATTGGGCACAGATACGCAGTATTTT.

Details on this clone: Additional DNA sequences in this sample encode the identical CDR3. This chain joins TRBV9 and TRBJ2-7, with D maybe TRBD1 (5 bases). The CDR3 totals 14 residues. CDR1 is SGDLS and CDR2 is YYNGEE in the germline V gene. V lost 0 bases to trimming and J lost 4 bases, with 11 bases between them. CDR3 region: CASSVGQGIYEQYF. Here the CDR3 DNA reads TGTGCCAGCAGCGTAGGGCAGGGTATATACGAGCAGTACTTC. Complete variable domain (other parts from reference TRBV9 and TRBJ2-7): DSGVTQTPKHLITATGQRVTLRCSPRSGDLSVYWYQQSLDQGLQFLIQYYNGEERAKGNILERFSAQQFPDLHSELNLSSLELGDSALYFCASSVGQGIYEQYFGPGTRLTVT.

The V and J genes are TRBV7-2 and TRBJ1-6; TRBD1 matches at 8 bases. The CDR3 is 16 amino acids. Germline trimming cut 1 base from V and 9 bases from J; bases unmatched to any gene: 8. Per germline, CDR1 SGHTA and CDR2 FQGNSA. CDR3 protein: CASSLEAQGAGSPLHF. Written as DNA, the CDR3 is TGTGCCAGCAGCTTAGAGGCCCAGGGGGCAGGTTCACCCCTCCACTTT. Full variable domain (rest looked up from reference TRBV7-2 and TRBJ1-6): GAGVSQSPSNKVTEKGKDVELRCDPISGHTALYWYRQSLGQGLEFLIYFQGNSAPDKSGLPSDRFSAERTGGSVSTLTIQRTQQEDSAVYLCASSLEAQGAGSPLHFGNGTRLTVT.

There are a few counts of this clone. J is TRBJ2-3 and V is TRBV2; D might be TRBD1 (6 bases). This CDR3 comprises 17 residues. Germline V CDR1 and CDR2: SNHLY, FYNNEI. Trimming removed 4 bases at V and 5 bases at J, with 22 bases between. CDR3 residues: CASSGDVRAGVGDTQYF. In DNA, the CDR3 is TGTGCCAGCAGTGGGGATGTTAGGGCAGGGGTAGGAGATACGCAGTATTTT.

As for this clone: A read error may produce the germline difference seen at one junction end. V gene TRBV9 combines with J gene TRBJ2-1; maybe TRBD2 (6 bases). The germline V gene has CDR1 SGDLS and CDR2 YYNGEE. The CDR3 is made up of 15 amino acids. The CDR3 nucleotides are TGTGCCGGCAGCTTCGGGACTTCCAGCTACAATGAGCAGTTCTTC. Its translation: CAGSFGTSSYNEQFF.

The V and J genes are TRBV27 and TRBJ1-2; 8 nucleotides align to TRBD1. The CDR3 totals 15 residues. Per the germline V gene, CDR1 is MNHEY and CDR2 is SMNVEV (reference sequence). V trimming: 3 bases; J trimming: 3 bases; junction bases outside the gene matches: 6. The CDR3 DNA reads as TGTGCCAGCAGTTTCGGACAGGGAATCGACTATGGCTACACCTTC. Its translation is CASSFGQGIDYGYTF.

The rearrangement uses TRBV5-1 and TRBJ1-5; 7 bases align to TRBD1. The V segment lost 0 bases and the J segment 6 bases; nucleotides outside the gene matches: 6. This CDR3 has 15 amino acids. Per the germline V gene, CDR1 is SGHRS and CDR2 is YFSETQ. In DNA form, the CDR3 reads TGCGCCAGCAGCTTGGCCGGGGCAGGGGGTCAGCCCCAGCATTTT. It codes for CASSLAGAGGQPQHF.

This clone was recorded many times. V usage is TRBV2 and J usage is TRBJ2-7, with D perhaps given as TRBD1 or TRBD2 (5 bases each). Looked up from germline, CDR1 is SNHLY and CDR2 is FYNNEI. V shed 6 bases and J shed 3 bases, with 18 bases lying between them. CDR3 length equals 15 residues. CDR3 sequence: CASRLLGDGRYEQYF. CDR3 nucleotide sequence: TGTGCCAGCAGGCTTCTCGGGGACGGGCGCTACGAGCAGTACTTC. The entire variable domain, with the rest obtained from reference TRBV2 and TRBJ2-7, is as follows: EPEVTQTPSHQVTQMGQEVILRCVPISNHLYFYWYRQILGQKVEFLVSFYNNEISEKSEIFDDQFSVERPDGSNFTLKIRSTKLEDSAMYFCASRLLGDGRYEQYFGPGTRLTVT.

The chain employs TRBV28 and TRBJ2-2; weak D call: TRBD2 (6 bases). Germline lookup yields CDR1 MDHEN and CDR2 SYDVKM. V was pared by 6 bases and J by 4 bases, with 15 bases between. The length of the CDR3 is 15 residues. CDR3 amino acids: CASSPQEGLTGELFF. The CDR3 DNA reads TGTGCCAGCAGCCCCCAGGAGGGTCTCACCGGGGAGCTGTTTTTT.

The chain joins TRBV5-4 to TRBJ2-1; 7 nucleotides line up with TRBD2. From germline, CDR1 is SGHNT and CDR2 YYREEE (reference sequence). V shed 0 bases, J shed 3 bases, and the junction held 3 bases outside the gene matches. The CDR3 is 15 residues long. The DNA for the CDR3 is TGTGCCAGCAGCTTGGAGGGACTAAACTACAATGAGCAGTTCTTC. This encodes CASSLEGLNYNEQFF.

This CDR3 is CASSQDAYGEQYF. The CDR3 bases are TGCGCCAGCAGCCAGGACGCGTACGGGGAGCAGTACTTC. V is TRBV4-1 and J is TRBJ2-7; D gene uncertain. Trimming shortened V by 3 bases and J by 7 bases, and 13 bases separated the two germline ends. CDR1 and CDR2 (germline): MGHRA, YSYEKL. The CDR3 length is 13 residues.

The chain couples TRBV13 to TRBJ1-1; 9 nucleotides align to TRBD1. This CDR3 spans 15 amino acids. Per germline, CDR1 PRHDT and CDR2 FYEKMQ (reference sequence). V lost 4 bases to trimming and J lost 12 bases; unmatched junction nucleotides: 15. Written as DNA, the CDR3 is TGTGCCAGCAGCTATTGGCCTGCCGCGGACAGGGGAACTTTCTTT. This encodes CASSYWPAADRGTFF. The full variable domain, with the rest looked up from reference TRBV13 and TRBJ1-1, is AAGVIQSPRHLIKEKRETATLKCYPIPRHDTVYWYQQGPGQDPQFLISFYEKMQSDKGSIPDRFSAQQFSDYHSELNMSSLELGDSALYFCASSYWPAADRGTFFGQGTRLTVV.

The CDR3, as DNA: TGTGCCAGCAGTGAGTTTAGGAGCAATGAGCAGTTCTTC. Its protein product is CASSEFRSNEQFF. J is TRBJ2-1 and V is TRBV2; D unresolved. Germline V gene data show CDR1 as SNHLY and CDR2 as FYNNEI. Trimming stripped 3 bases from V and 6 bases from J, with 9 bases between. The CDR3 contains 13 residues.

The chain is built from TRBV5-1 and TRBJ2-5; the match to TRBD2 covers 16 bases. Germline V gene lookup returns CDR1 SGHRS and CDR2 YFSETQ. With 4 bases clipped from V and 4 bases from J, the junction kept 10 bases outside the gene matches. This CDR3 has 18 residues. CDR3 amino acids: CASSTGLAGGLEGETQYF. The CDR3 DNA follows: TGCGCCAGCAGCACGGGACTAGCGGGAGGGCTCGAAGGAGAGACCCAGTACTTC.

This clone occurred a few times. The same CDR3 arises from other DNA sequences in this sample as well. V usage is TRBV4-2 and J usage is TRBJ2-7; D unresolved. CDR1 is LGHNA, CDR2 YNFKEQ, per germline. This CDR3 has 15 residues. V was pared by 0 bases and J by 2 bases, with 11 bases between. The CDR3 coding sequence is TGTGCCAGCAGCCAAGAGGCGGCAGCGACCTACGAGCAGTACTTC. Its translation: CASSQEAAATYEQYF.

Ten or more counts support this clone. The V gene is TRBV7-6, the J gene TRBJ2-7, with TRBD2 as a possible D gene (5 bases). CDR3 length equals 13 residues. The germline V gene has CDR1 SGHVS and CDR2 FNYEAQ. V gave up 2 bases and J gave up 3 bases, with 8 bases separating them. The CDR3 DNA is TGTGCCAGCAGCTTACAGGAGGACTACGAGCAGTACTTC. Encoded protein: CASSLQEDYEQYF.

J is TRBJ1-4 and V is TRBV27; D possibly corresponds to TRBD1 (6 bases). CDR3 length: 14 residues. V shed 6 bases and J shed 8 bases, with 16 bases lying between them. Looked up from germline, CDR1 is MNHEY and CDR2 is SMNVEV (reference sequence). The CDR3 reads CASSLTGGIEKLFF. The CDR3 coding sequence is TGTGCCAGCAGCTTGACAGGTGGAATCGAAAAACTGTTTTTT.

The chain combines TRBV18 with TRBJ1-3; 7 bases agree with TRBD1. The CDR3 loop spans 16 amino acids. Trimming at V came to 1 base and at J to 0 bases, leaving 3 bases not matched to a gene. Germline lookup yields CDR1 KGHSH and CDR2 LQKENI. CDR3 bases: TGTGCCAGCTCACCACAGGGACAGAACTCTGGAAACACCATATATTTT. This codes for CASSPQGQNSGNTIYF.

The J gene is TRBJ1-4, the V gene TRBV7-6, with D possibly TRBD1 on 6 matching bases. Germline CDR1 reads SGHVS; CDR2 reads FNYEAQ. V dropped 5 bases and J dropped 7 bases, with 17 bases sitting between them. The CDR3 length is 15 residues. The CDR3 region is CASSTRQGTSEKLFF. The CDR3, as DNA: TGTGCCAGCAGCACCCGGCAAGGGACAAGTGAAAAACTGTTTTTT.

This sequence joins TRBV6-1 and TRBJ1-4; no clear D. Germline V gene lookup returns CDR1 MNHNS and CDR2 SASEGT. This CDR3 is 12 amino acids long. The ends were cut back, 6 bases at V and 2 bases at J, with 4 bases in the middle. The CDR3 region is CASSETNEKLFF. In DNA, the CDR3 is TGTGCCAGCAGCGAGACTAATGAAAAACTGTTTTTT.

This chain uses TRBV7-2 with TRBJ2-7, with D perhaps TRBD1 (6 bases). The germline V gene has CDR1 SGHTA and CDR2 FQGNSA. The CDR3 contains 12 residues. Trimming stripped 5 bases from V and 5 bases from J, with 10 bases between. The CDR3 sequence is CASSPHRDEQYF. The CDR3 DNA is TGTGCCAGCAGCCCCCACAGGGACGAGCAGTACTTC.